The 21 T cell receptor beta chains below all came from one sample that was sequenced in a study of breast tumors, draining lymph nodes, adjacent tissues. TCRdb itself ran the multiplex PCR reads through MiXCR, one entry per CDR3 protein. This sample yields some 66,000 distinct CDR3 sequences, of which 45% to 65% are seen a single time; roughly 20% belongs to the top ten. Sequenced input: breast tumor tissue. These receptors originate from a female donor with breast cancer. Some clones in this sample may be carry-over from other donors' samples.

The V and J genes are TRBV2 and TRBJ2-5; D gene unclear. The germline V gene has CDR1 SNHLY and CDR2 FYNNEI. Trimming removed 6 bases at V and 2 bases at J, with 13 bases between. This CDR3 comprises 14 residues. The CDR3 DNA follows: TGTGCCAGCAGCCCCACAAGGGTACAAGAGACCCAGTACTTC. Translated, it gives CASSPTRVQETQYF. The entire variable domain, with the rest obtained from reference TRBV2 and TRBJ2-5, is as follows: EPEVTQTPSHQVTQMGQEVILRCVPISNHLYFYWYRQILGQKVEFLVSFYNNEISEKSEIFDDQFSVERPDGSNFTLKIRSTKLEDSAMYFCASSPTRVQETQYFGPGTRLLVL.

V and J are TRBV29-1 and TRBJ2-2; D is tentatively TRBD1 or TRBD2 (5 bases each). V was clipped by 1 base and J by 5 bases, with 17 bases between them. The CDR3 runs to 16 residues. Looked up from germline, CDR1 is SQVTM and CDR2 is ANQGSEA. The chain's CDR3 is CSVEVSGRSQTGELFF. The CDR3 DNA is TGCAGCGTTGAAGTCTCGGGACGGTCCCAGACCGGGGAGCTGTTTTTT.

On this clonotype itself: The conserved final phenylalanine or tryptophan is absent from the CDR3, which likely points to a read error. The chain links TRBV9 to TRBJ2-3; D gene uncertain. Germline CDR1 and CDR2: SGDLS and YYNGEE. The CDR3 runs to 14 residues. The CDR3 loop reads CASGVDTAEDTQYL. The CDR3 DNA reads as TGTGCCAGCGGCGTAGACACCGCCGAGGATACGCAGTATCTT.

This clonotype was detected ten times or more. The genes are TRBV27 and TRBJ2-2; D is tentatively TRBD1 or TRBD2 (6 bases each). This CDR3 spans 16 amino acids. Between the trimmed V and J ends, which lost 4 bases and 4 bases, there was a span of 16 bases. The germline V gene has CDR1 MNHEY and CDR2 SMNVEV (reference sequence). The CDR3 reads CASSWGAGRITGELFF. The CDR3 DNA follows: TGTGCCAGCAGTTGGGGGGCGGGGAGGATCACCGGGGAGCTGTTTTTT.

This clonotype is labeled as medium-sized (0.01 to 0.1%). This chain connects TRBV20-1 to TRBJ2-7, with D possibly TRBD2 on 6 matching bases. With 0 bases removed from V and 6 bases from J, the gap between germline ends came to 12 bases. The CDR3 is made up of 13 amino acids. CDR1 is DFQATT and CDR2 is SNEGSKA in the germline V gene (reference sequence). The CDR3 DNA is TGCAGTGCTAGAGAGGGGGGTGTGGGCGAGCAGTACTTC. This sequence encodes CSAREGGVGEQYF.

The CDR3 spells CASSLERGVRETQYF. The CDR3 nucleotides are TGTGCCAGCAGCTTAGAGCGGGGGGTCCGGGAGACCCAGTACTTC. The rearrangement joins TRBV7-9 to TRBJ2-5; 9 bases are shared with TRBD2. The V gene end was trimmed by 1 base and the J gene end by 5 bases; junction bases not matched to a gene: 5. This CDR3 region has 15 residues. CDR1 and CDR2 (germline): SEHNR, FQNEAQ (reference sequence).

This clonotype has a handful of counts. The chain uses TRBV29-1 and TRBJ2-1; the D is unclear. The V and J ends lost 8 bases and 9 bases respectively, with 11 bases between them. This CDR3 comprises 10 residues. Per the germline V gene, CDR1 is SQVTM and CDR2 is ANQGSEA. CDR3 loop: CSQVFGEQFF. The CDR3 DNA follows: TGCAGCCAAGTTTTCGGTGAGCAGTTCTTC.

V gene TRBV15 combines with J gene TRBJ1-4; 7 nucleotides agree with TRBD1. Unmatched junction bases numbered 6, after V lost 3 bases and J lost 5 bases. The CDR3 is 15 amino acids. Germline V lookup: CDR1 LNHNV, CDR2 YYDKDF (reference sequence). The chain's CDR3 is CATSSGDSTNEKLFF. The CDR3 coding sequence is TGTGCCACCAGCAGTGGGGACAGCACGAATGAAAAACTGTTTTTT.

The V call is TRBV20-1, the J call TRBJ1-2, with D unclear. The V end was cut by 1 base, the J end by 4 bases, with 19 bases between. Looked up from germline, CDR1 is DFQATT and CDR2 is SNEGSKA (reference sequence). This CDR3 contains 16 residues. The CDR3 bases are TGCAGTGCTAGAGTGGTGGGGATTACGGGCGGCTATGGCTACACCTTC. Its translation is CSARVVGITGGYGYTF.

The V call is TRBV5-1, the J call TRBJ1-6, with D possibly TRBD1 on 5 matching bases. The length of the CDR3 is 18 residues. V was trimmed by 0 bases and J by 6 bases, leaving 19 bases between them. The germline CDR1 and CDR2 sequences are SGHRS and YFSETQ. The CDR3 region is CASSLAASGGTGNSPLHF. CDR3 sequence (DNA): TGCGCCAGCAGCTTGGCGGCTAGCGGGGGGACTGGTAATTCACCCCTCCACTTT.

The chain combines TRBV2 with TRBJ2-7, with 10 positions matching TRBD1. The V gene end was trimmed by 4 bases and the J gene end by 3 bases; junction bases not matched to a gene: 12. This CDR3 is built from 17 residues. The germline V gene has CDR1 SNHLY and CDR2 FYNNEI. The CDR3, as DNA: TGTGCCAGCAGTGCTAGAGGGGACAGGGGTCTGGGCTACGAGCAGTACTTC. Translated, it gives CASSARGDRGLGYEQYF. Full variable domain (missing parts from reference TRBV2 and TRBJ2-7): EPEVTQTPSHQVTQMGQEVILRCVPISNHLYFYWYRQILGQKVEFLVSFYNNEISEKSEIFDDQFSVERPDGSNFTLKIRSTKLEDSAMYFCASSARGDRGLGYEQYFGPGTRLTVT.

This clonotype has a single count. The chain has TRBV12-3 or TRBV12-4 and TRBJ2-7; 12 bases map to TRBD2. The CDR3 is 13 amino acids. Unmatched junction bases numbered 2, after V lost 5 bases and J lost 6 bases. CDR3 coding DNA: TGTGCCAGCAGTGCTAGCGGGGGGGGCGAGCAGTACTTC. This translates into CASSASGGGEQYF.

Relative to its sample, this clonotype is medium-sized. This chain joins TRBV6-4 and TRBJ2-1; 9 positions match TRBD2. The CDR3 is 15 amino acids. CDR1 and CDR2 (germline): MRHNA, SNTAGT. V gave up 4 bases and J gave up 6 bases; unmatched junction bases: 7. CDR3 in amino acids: CASSVEGLAGNEQFF. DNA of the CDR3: TGTGCCAGCAGTGTAGAGGGACTAGCCGGCAATGAGCAGTTCTTC.

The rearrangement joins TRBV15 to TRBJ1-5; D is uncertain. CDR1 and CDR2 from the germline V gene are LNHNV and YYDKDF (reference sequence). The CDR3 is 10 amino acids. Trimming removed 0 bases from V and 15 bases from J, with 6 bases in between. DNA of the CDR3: TGTGCCACCAGCAGAGATACCCGGCATTTT. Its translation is CATSRDTRHF.

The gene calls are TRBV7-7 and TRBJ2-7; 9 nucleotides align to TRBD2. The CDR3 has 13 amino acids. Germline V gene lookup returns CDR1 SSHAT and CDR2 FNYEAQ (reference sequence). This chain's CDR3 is CARAGGAVYEQYF. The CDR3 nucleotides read TGTGCTAGGGCGGGGGGGGCCGTTTACGAGCAGTACTTC.

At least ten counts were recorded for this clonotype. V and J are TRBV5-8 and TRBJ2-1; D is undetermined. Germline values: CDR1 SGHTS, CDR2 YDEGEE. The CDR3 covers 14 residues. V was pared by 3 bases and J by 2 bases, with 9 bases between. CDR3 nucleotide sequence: TGTGCCAGCAGCTATCAAGTGGCCTACAATGAGCAGTTCTTC. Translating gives CASSYQVAYNEQFF.

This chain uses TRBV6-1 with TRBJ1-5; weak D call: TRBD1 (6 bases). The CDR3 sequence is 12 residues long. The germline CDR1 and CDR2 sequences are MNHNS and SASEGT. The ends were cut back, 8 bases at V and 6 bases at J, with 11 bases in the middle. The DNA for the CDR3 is TGTGCCAGCCTAGGGGGTAGTCAGCCCCAGCATTTT. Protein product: CASLGGSQPQHF.

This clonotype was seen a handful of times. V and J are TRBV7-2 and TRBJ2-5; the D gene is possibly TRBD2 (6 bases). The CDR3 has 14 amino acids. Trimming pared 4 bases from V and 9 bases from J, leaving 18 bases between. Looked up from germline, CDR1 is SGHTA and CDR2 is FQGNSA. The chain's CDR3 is CASSSGGGAEAQYF. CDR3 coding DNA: TGTGCCAGCAGCTCCGGTGGCGGGGCAGAAGCCCAGTACTTC.

This CDR3 is CASSFRRTEQYF. In DNA form, the CDR3 reads TGTGCCAGCAGCTTCCGCCGGACCGAGCAGTACTTC. This sequence joins TRBV11-2 and TRBJ2-7, with D uncertain. CDR1 and CDR2 from the germline V gene are SGHAT and FQNNGV. Deletions cut 3 bases from V and 6 bases from J, with 9 bases between. CDR3 length: 12 residues.

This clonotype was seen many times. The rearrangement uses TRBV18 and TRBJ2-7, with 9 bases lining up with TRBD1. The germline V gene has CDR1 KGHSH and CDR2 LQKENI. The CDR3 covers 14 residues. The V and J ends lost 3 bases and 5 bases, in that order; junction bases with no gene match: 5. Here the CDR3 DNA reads TGTGCCAGCTCACCCCCGGGACAGGGAAACGAGCAGTACTTC. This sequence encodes CASSPPGQGNEQYF.

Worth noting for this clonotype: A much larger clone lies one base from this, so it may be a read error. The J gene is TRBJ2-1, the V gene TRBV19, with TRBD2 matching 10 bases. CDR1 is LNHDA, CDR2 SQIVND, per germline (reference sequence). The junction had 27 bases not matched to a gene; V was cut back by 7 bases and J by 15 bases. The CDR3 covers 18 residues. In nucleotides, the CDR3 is TGTGCCAGTACCTCAGGGGGACTAGCGAGACCCATCCAGCCAAAGCCGTTCTTC. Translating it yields CASTSGGLARPIQPKPFF.